The 27 T cell receptor beta chains reported below all come from one sample, sequenced in a study of blood T cell repertoires in COVID-19 (dated by TCRdb to between 2020 and 2021). Libraries were constructed by the immunoSEQ multiplex PCR assay. TCRdb retrieved this table from immuneACCESS and kept in-frame rearrangements only. Not all clones are present; in checked studies, unresolved V genes account for under half, and no reason is known for the remainder. This sample has over 150,000 clones in its table, and roughly 83% of those were observed once. The ten largest clones capture 11% to 15% of the sample. The sequencing input was peripheral blood. These receptor sequences come from a man aged 18-30 years with active or convalescent COVID-19.

The chain employs TRBV19 and TRBJ2-7, with a tentative D call TRBD1 (6 bases). This CDR3 comprises 13 residues. Germline CDR1 is LNHDA and CDR2 is SQIVND (reference sequence). V shed 1 base and J shed 12 bases, with 16 bases lying between them. CDR3 DNA sequence: TGTGCCAGTAGTATAGTCGCGGGCAGGGGACGGTACTTC. This codes for CASSIVAGRGRYF.

This clone was counted only a few times. This chain joins TRBV5-4 and TRBJ2-3; 7 nucleotides agree with TRBD2. The V gene end was trimmed by 2 bases and the J gene end by 7 bases; junction bases not matched to a gene: 10. Germline V gene data show CDR1 as SGHNT and CDR2 as YYREEE (reference sequence). The CDR3 covers 15 residues. In DNA form, the CDR3 reads TGTGCCAGCAGCTTAAATCCACAAGCGGGAAATACGCAGTATTTT. It yields the protein CASSLNPQAGNTQYF.

This rearrangement joins TRBV6-5 to TRBJ1-3, with D unclear. V lost 7 bases and J 4 bases, leaving 14 bases between the germline ends. Germline V gives CDR1 MNHEY, CDR2 SVGAGI. The CDR3 length is 14 residues. CDR3 sequence: CASTPNVRGNTIYF. The CDR3 bases are TGTGCCAGCACCCCGAACGTCAGAGGAAACACCATATATTTT.

The chain links TRBV18 to TRBJ1-2, with 7 bases that match TRBD1. CDR1 KGHSH and CDR2 LQKENI come from the germline V gene. J gave up 8 bases and V 0 bases, and 15 bases lay outside the gene matches. This CDR3 has 17 residues. CDR3 bases: TGTGCCAGCTCACCACCAGGGACAGTAAGGGAATTCGGGGGCTACACCTTC. This sequence encodes CASSPPGTVREFGGYTF.

The chain recombines TRBV28 with TRBJ1-2; 8 bases line up with TRBD1. There are 17 residues in the CDR3. Germline values: CDR1 MDHEN, CDR2 SYDVKM. J lost 2 bases, V lost 4 bases, and 12 bases had no gene match. In DNA, the CDR3 is TGTGCCAGCAGTTCATCCGTCACAGGGGGTGGCAACTATGGCTACACCTTC. It is translated as CASSSSVTGGGNYGYTF.

The chain uses TRBV4-1 and TRBJ2-5, with D possibly TRBD2 on 7 matching bases. V lost 4 bases to trimming and J lost 5 bases, with 17 bases between them. The CDR3 is 15 amino acids. Per the germline V gene, CDR1 is MGHRA and CDR2 is YSYEKL. CDR3 coding DNA: TGCGCCAGCAGCCCCCGCTCGGGGGGCAGTGAGACCCAGTACTTC. This encodes CASSPRSGGSETQYF.

This clone was observed a few times. The rearrangement links TRBV5-5 to TRBJ2-5; 12 positions match TRBD1. This CDR3 contains 16 residues. J lost 4 bases, V lost 1 base, and 5 bases had no gene match. CDR1 and CDR2 from the germline V gene are SGHKS and YYEKEE (reference sequence). The CDR3: CASSLLGDRGLETQYF. Here the CDR3 DNA reads TGTGCCAGCAGCTTGCTGGGGGACAGGGGGCTAGAGACCCAGTACTTC. The whole variable domain, filled in from reference TRBV5-5 and TRBJ2-5, reads DAGVTQSPTHLIKTRGQQVTLRCSPISGHKSVSWYQQVLGQGPQFIFQYYEKEERGRGNFPDRFSARQFPNYSSELNVNALLLGDSALYLCASSLLGDRGLETQYFGPGTRLLVL.

V gene TRBV29-1 combines with J gene TRBJ2-2; D possibly corresponds to TRBD2 (5 bases). The germline V and J ends were trimmed by 4 bases and 6 bases, with 12 bases remaining between them. The CDR3 extends over 13 amino acids. Germline V CDR1 and CDR2: SQVTM, ANQGSEA. The CDR3 reads CSVVFRGSGELFF. CDR3 bases: TGCAGCGTTGTATTTCGCGGGTCCGGGGAGCTGTTTTTT.

The CDR3 coding sequence is TGTGCCTGGAGCGGGGACAGGTTAAACTATGGCTACACCTTC. It translates to CAWSGDRLNYGYTF. V gene TRBV30 combines with J gene TRBJ1-2; TRBD1 aligns across 8 bases. The CDR3 has 14 residues. From germline, CDR1 is GTSNPN and CDR2 SVGIG (reference sequence). V lost 3 bases to trimming and J lost 2 bases; unmatched junction nucleotides: 5.

V usage is TRBV10-3 and J usage is TRBJ2-5; the match to TRBD2 covers 13 bases. Germline assignment: CDR1 ENHRY and CDR2 SYGVKD. The CDR3 is 15 amino acids. Unmatched junction bases numbered 5, after V lost 8 bases and J lost 2 bases. The CDR3 reads CAIGGLAGVQETQYF. DNA of the CDR3: TGTGCCATCGGAGGACTAGCGGGAGTACAAGAGACCCAGTACTTC.

The sample holds a few counts of this clone. V is TRBV24-1 and J is TRBJ2-2; 8 nucleotides agree with TRBD1. CDR1 KGHDR and CDR2 SFDVKD come from the germline V gene. The CDR3 runs 14 residues. Unmatched junction bases numbered 5, after V lost 7 bases and J lost 5 bases. The CDR3 spells CATSPDRVTGELFF. In DNA form, the CDR3 reads TGTGCCACCAGCCCGGACAGGGTGACCGGGGAGCTGTTTTTT.

V and J are TRBV19 and TRBJ2-1, with 8 bases that match TRBD1. V lost 4 bases, J lost 8 bases, and 10 bases stayed unmatched. The CDR3 has 15 amino acids. Germline V gene data show CDR1 as LNHDA and CDR2 as SQIVND (reference sequence). The CDR3 spells CASSTRRTGFHEQFF. The CDR3 coding sequence is TGTGCCAGTAGTACGCGACGGACAGGGTTTCATGAGCAGTTCTTC.

The V and J genes are TRBV6-5 and TRBJ2-1; 9 positions agree with TRBD2. Germline V gene sequence: CDR1 MNHEY, CDR2 SVGAGI. The CDR3 is 15 residues long. The trim removed 7 bases at V and 0 bases at J, leaving 4 bases unmatched. This chain's CDR3 is CASKAGGSSYNEQFF. CDR3 in DNA: TGTGCCAGCAAAGCGGGAGGAAGCTCCTACAATGAGCAGTTCTTC.

The chain uses TRBV7-9 and TRBJ1-5, with D possibly TRBD1 on 6 matching bases. The CDR3 totals 16 residues. Trimming took off 1 base at V and 0 bases at J, with 10 bases between the two ends. Germline CDR1 is SEHNR and CDR2 is FQNEAQ (reference sequence). Written as DNA, the CDR3 is TGTGCCAGCAGCTTAGGGCAGGGGATTAGCAATCAGCCCCAGCATTTT. Amino acids: CASSLGQGISNQPQHF.

This chain connects TRBV15 to TRBJ2-1; 9 bases match TRBD1. Germline V gives CDR1 LNHNV, CDR2 YYDKDF (reference sequence). The CDR3 is 17 amino acids. V trimming: 1 base; J trimming: 5 bases; junction bases outside the gene matches: 9. The DNA for the CDR3 is TGTGCCACCAGCAGAGTCCAGGGGACAGGGAATAACAATGAGCAGTTCTTC. It encodes CATSRVQGTGNNNEQFF.

This rearrangement joins TRBV5-4 to TRBJ2-3, with D possibly matching TRBD2 (5 bases). The CDR3 consists of 15 residues. Germline values: CDR1 SGHNT, CDR2 YYREEE (reference sequence). The V gene lost 0 bases and the J gene lost 0 bases, with 8 bases spanning the gap. This chain's CDR3 is CASSLDGVSTDTQYF. DNA for the CDR3: TGTGCCAGCAGCTTGGACGGGGTTAGCACAGATACGCAGTATTTT.

The CDR3 nucleotides are TGCGCCAGCAGCCTGGGGGGGTGGGCTCAGCCCCAGCATTTT. Translation: CASSLGGWAQPQHF. This sequence joins TRBV23-1 and TRBJ1-5; possible D gene TRBD1, 5 bases. TRBV23-1 is labeled an ORF, and its function is uncertain. V lost 6 bases and J lost 6, with 15 bases in between. The CDR3 length is 14 residues.

The rearrangement uses TRBV21-1 and TRBJ1-1; the tabulated D call, TRBD1, remains unverified against the DNA. TRBV21-1 is a pseudogene locus. The CDR3 has 16 residues. The DNA of the CDR3 is TGTGCCAGCAGCAAAGGAGACGACAGGCTGGACACTGAAGCTTTCTTT. Translated: CASSKGDDRLDTEAFF.

The chain recombines TRBV7-2 with TRBJ1-1; tentative D call: TRBD1 (5 bases). Looked up from germline, CDR1 is SGHTA and CDR2 is FQGNSA. The CDR3 is 14 residues long. Trimming cost V 2 bases and J 0 bases, with 7 bases left between them. CDR3 residues: CASSLNRMNTEAFF. In DNA form, the CDR3 reads TGTGCCAGCAGCTTAAACAGGATGAACACTGAAGCTTTCTTT.

This sequence joins TRBV29-1 and TRBJ2-3; a weak D match, TRBD2 (5 bases). Germline CDR1 and CDR2: SQVTM and ANQGSEA. V dropped 4 bases and J dropped 5 bases, with 19 bases sitting between them. CDR3 length equals 15 residues. Written as DNA, the CDR3 is TGCAGCGTTGTGGGTCCCGGGATAACCCGAGATACGCAGTATTTT. Translation: CSVVGPGITRDTQYF.

The chain couples TRBV3-1 (or the pseudogene TRBV3-2) to TRBJ2-3; the D gene is possibly TRBD2 (5 bases). The germline CDR1 and CDR2 sequences are LGHDT and YNNKEL (reference sequence). The V and J ends lost 0 bases and 4 bases respectively, with 11 bases between them. This CDR3 has 15 amino acids. CDR3 residues: CASSQETRLPDTQYF. In DNA form, the CDR3 reads TGTGCCAGCAGCCAAGAAACTAGACTGCCAGATACGCAGTATTTT.

The chain has TRBV4-2 and TRBJ2-5; 9 positions agree with TRBD1. The CDR3 loop spans 17 amino acids. The V gene end was trimmed by 1 base and the J gene end by 2 bases; junction bases not matched to a gene: 8. Germline V lookup: CDR1 LGHNA, CDR2 YNFKEQ. Here the CDR3 DNA reads TGTGCCAGCAGCCAAGCCGGCCGGACAGGGGCTCAAGAGACCCAGTACTTC. Its translation: CASSQAGRTGAQETQYF.

The chain employs TRBV7-7 and TRBJ2-5; no reliable D call. The length of the CDR3 is 13 residues. The V gene lost 5 bases and the J gene lost 5 bases, with 12 bases spanning the gap. Germline lookup yields CDR1 SSHAT and CDR2 FNYEAQ (reference sequence). CDR3 nucleotide sequence: TGTGCCAGCAGCCCTCTGGTCGGGGAGACCCAGTACTTC. This sequence encodes CASSPLVGETQYF.

The chain employs TRBV15 and TRBJ2-2; D is possibly TRBD1 (8 bases). V gave up 1 base and J gave up 2 bases, with 20 bases separating them. The germline V gene encodes CDR1 LNHNV and CDR2 YYDKDF (reference sequence). The CDR3 totals 19 residues. This CDR3 is CATSRVGGWTGINTGELFF. CDR3 nucleotides: TGTGCCACCAGCAGAGTCGGGGGGTGGACAGGGATTAACACCGGGGAGCTGTTTTTT.

CDR3 amino acids: CASSGRQGALSPLHF. CDR3 nucleotide sequence: TGTGCCAGCAGCGGACGACAGGGGGCGCTTTCACCCCTCCACTTT. The genes are TRBV5-6 and TRBJ1-6, with 10 bases aligning to TRBD1. The CDR3 loop spans 15 amino acids. The V gene's germline CDR1 is SGHDT and CDR2 YYEEEE. With 4 bases clipped from V and 9 bases from J, the junction kept 7 bases outside the gene matches.

The chain combines TRBV7-3 with TRBJ2-7; a possible D gene is TRBD1 (6 bases). Germline CDR1 is SGHTA and CDR2 is FQGTGA. V was pared by 3 bases and J by 1 base, with 13 bases between. The CDR3 totals 15 residues. The CDR3 nucleotides read TGTGCCAGCAGCTTGCTGGCAGGGGATTCCTACGAGCAGTACTTC. Its protein product is CASSLLAGDSYEQYF.

The chain recombines TRBV11-2 with TRBJ1-5; the D gene is possibly TRBD1 (5 bases). With 1 base removed from V and 6 bases from J, the gap between germline ends came to 13 bases. This CDR3 contains 15 residues. Germline CDR1 and CDR2: SGHAT and FQNNGV. The CDR3 loop reads CASSLGVGRGQPQHF. The CDR3 DNA reads TGTGCCAGCAGCTTAGGAGTGGGGCGAGGTCAGCCCCAGCATTTT.